This T cell receptor beta chain is from a study of OX40 agonist ivuxolimab in advanced cancers. Germline V gives CDR1 SGHTA, CDR2 FQGNSA. The CDR3 contains 14 residues. V shed 2 bases and J shed 1 base, with 6 bases lying between them. This clone has just a few counts. The repertoire was sequenced with immunoSEQ multiplex PCR; TCRdb's copy has only in-frame clones and lacks some. Of tens of thousands of clones in the sample, under 85% were seen once. The TCR sequence derives from an adult with an advanced solid tumor such as melanoma, head and neck, liver or kidney cancer. The V call is TRBV7-2, the J call TRBJ1-5; no clear D gene. The sequencing used CD4+ or CD8+ T cells sorted from blood, collected in a trial of the OX40 agonist ivuxolimab. The chain's CDR3 is CASSLWASNQPQHF. The CDR3 DNA follows: TGTGCCAGCAGCTTATGGGCGAGCAATCAGCCCCAGCATTTT. Complete variable domain (other parts from reference TRBV7-2 and TRBJ1-5): GAGVSQSPSNKVTEKGKDVELRCDPISGHTALYWYRQSLGQGLEFLIYFQGNSAPDKSGLPSDRFSAERTGGSVSTLTIQRTQQEDSAVYLCASSLWASNQPQHFGDGTRLSIL.